The sequence of this T cell receptor (beta chain) was determined in a study of cytomegalovirus exposure and HLA in healthy donors. Study-wide context: Assignment to the Caucasian-associated ancestry cluster applied to around 82% of the approximately 400 genotyped donors. General observations from the study: TCR beta sequences numbering roughly 16,000 were associated with HLA alleles at 0.05 false discovery rate in a later analysis. Versus the 666-donor mean, an Asian-associated ancestry cluster reportedly showed fewer N-insertions in a later analysis. As was reported, the classifier diagnosed cytomegalovirus status with high specificity and sensitivity.

Primers included in the PCR were 60 Vbeta and 13 Jbeta primers. The table came from immunoSEQ multiplex PCR; TCRdb's copy has only in-frame clones and leaves some out. This listing includes about 170,000 clones. On this clone itself: Its matching antigen is unknown.

The sample comprised PBMCs. This TCR came from a woman between 18 and 30 years old in good health and CMV-seropositive.

The CDR3 DNA reads TGTGCCAGCAGCCCGAGGACAGGGGGGAGCACCGGGGAGCTGTTTTTT. Translation gives CASSPRTGGSTGELFF. The rearrangement joins TRBV14 to TRBJ2-2, with 10 bases matching TRBD1. Germline assignment: CDR1 SGHDN and CDR2 FVKESK. This CDR3 spans 16 amino acids. Trimming cost V 4 bases and J 4 bases; bases outside gene matches: 6. The full variable domain, rest sourced from reference TRBV14 and TRBJ2-2, is EAGVTQFPSHSVIEKGQTVTLRCDPISGHDNLYWYRRVMGKEIKFLLHFVKESKQDESGMPNNRFLAERTGGTYSTLKVQPAELEDSGVYFCASSPRTGGSTGELFFGEGSRLTVL.